This record looks at one TCR beta chain sequence and its context. Its antigen is unknown. Base qualities are not recorded, but no much larger clone differs from it by a single base. This sample is drawn from a study of blood T cell repertoires in COVID-19 (TCRdb year 2020). At the level of the whole study: The collaborator samples originated in the United States, Italy and Spain and spanned the acute and convalescent phases of COVID-19. The prospective study material was composed of cDNA or gDNA derived from T cells, B-cell-depleted T cells, or PBMCs. Subjects who had been exposed to COVID-19, were actively infected with it, or had recovered from it provided the deeply sampled blood TCRbeta repertoires that made up the dataset. The repertoires were released in a freely available public database meant as a resource for research on the immune response to SARS-CoV-2. The samples were drawn from two sources: the first 160 participants of the ongoing ImmuneRACE study, and 1,000 to 1,500 subjects contributed by 6 global collaborators. The sample metadata nearly always contained a de-identified subject ID, COVID-19 status, age in years and sex. Where HLA class I and class II types were available, the types were taken from metadata supplied by the sample provider, not from assay-based typing.

The collaborating institutions used their own protocols to collect whole blood in K2EDTA tubes. For TCRbeta analysis, collaborator samples were shipped as frozen whole blood, as isolated PBMCs, or as DNA extracted from either sample type. The germline V gene supplies CDR1 WSHSY and CDR2 SAAADI. At the junction V is shortened by 8 bases and J by 6 bases, with 14 bases in between. Including cysteine and phenylalanine, the CDR3 has 13 amino acids. Only the CDR3 DNA is retained, 39 bases long and in frame from the first base. Study-wide findings and limitations: How much clinical and demographic metadata was included differed by source and by participant, and the metadata was provided uncurated.

The immunoSEQ Assay, a bias-controlled multiplex PCR, was used to amplify TCRbeta CDR3 regions from genomic DNA. On the authors' methods: Nucleated cell counts per sample were estimated from amplification of reference gene primers within the assay. Sequence reads were collapsed and filtered to measure the absolute abundance of every unique TCRbeta CDR3 rearrangement. Productive Simpson clonality was computed per sample as the square root of Simpson's diversity index over productive rearrangements. TCRdb retrieved this table from immuneACCESS and kept in-frame rearrangements only. Not all clones are present; in checked studies, unresolved V genes account for under half, and no reason is known for the remainder. V, J and clone size were drawn from that table, and D and trimming were deduced from the DNA. Present in this sample are some 190,000 clones, 75% to 90% of which were seen just once. The ten largest clones represent 1.1% of the sample.

The chain couples TRBV10-2 to TRBJ1-5, with the D segment identity uncertain. This sequence originates from a man aged 25-40 years with acute or convalescent COVID-19. Sequenced material: peripheral blood. The CDR3 region: CASRGGLGQPQHF. The DNA is as follows: TGCGCCAGCCGAGGAGGGCTCGGTCAGCCCCAGCATTTT.